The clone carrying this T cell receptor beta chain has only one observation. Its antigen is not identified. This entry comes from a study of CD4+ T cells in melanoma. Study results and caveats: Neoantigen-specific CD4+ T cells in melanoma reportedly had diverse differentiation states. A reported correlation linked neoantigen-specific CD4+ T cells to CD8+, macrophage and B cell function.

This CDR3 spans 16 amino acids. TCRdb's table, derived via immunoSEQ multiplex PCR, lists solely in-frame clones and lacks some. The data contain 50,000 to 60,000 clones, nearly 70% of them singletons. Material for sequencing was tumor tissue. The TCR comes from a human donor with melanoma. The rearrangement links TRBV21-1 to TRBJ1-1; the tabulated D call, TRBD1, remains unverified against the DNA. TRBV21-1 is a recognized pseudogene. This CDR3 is CASREEKGQTNTEAFF. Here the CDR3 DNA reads TGTGCCAGCAGGGAAGAGAAAGGACAGACGAACACTGAAGCTTTCTTT.